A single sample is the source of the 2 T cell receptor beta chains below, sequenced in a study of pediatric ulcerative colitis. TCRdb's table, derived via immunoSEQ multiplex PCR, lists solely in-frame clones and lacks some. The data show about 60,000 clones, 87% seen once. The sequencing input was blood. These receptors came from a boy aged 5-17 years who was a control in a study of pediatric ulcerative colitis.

This CDR3 reads CAWSVIWGGDTDTQYF. The DNA for the CDR3 is TGTGCCTGGAGTGTAATCTGGGGCGGGGACACAGATACGCAGTATTTT. J is TRBJ2-3 and V is TRBV30; perhaps TRBD2 as D (6 bases). V gave up 0 bases and J gave up 2 bases, with 15 bases separating them. The CDR3 loop spans 16 amino acids. In germline, CDR1 is GTSNPN, CDR2 SVGIG (reference sequence). Using reference TRBV30 and TRBJ2-3 for the parts outside the CDR3, the full variable domain is SQTIHQWPATLVQPVGSPLSLECTVEGTSNPNLYWYRQAAGRGLQLLFYSVGIGQISSEVPQNLSASRPQDRQFILSSKKLLLSDSGFYLCAWSVIWGGDTDTQYFGPGTRLTVL.

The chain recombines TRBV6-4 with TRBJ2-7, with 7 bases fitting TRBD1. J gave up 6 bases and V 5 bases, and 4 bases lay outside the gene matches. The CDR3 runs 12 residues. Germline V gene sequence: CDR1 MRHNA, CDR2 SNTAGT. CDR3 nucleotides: TGTGCCAGCAGTATCACAGGGGTCGAGCAGTACTTC. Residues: CASSITGVEQYF.